The 20 T cell receptor beta chains reported below all come from one sample, sequenced in a study of T cell responses to AZD1222 COVID-19 vaccine. Profiling relied on immunoSEQ multiplex PCR, and the TCRdb table lists in-frame clones only, not all of them. The sample records 130,000 to 150,000 clones, around 91% being singletons. Sequencing used peripheral blood, obtained on day 0 of AZD1222 vaccination. Source of these receptors: an adult in good health.

The rearrangement joins TRBV19 to TRBJ1-1; D ambiguous. V lost 7 bases, J lost 4 bases, and 10 bases lay in between. Germline CDR1 is LNHDA and CDR2 is SQIVND (reference sequence). The CDR3 runs to 12 residues. CDR3 sequence reads: CASTSGFTEAFF. CDR3 DNA: TGTGCCAGTACGAGTGGGTTCACTGAAGCTTTCTTT.

The gene calls are TRBV5-1 and TRBJ2-1; no reliable D call. The V end was cut by 4 bases, the J end by 5 bases, with 4 bases between. Germline lookup yields CDR1 SGHRS and CDR2 YFSETQ. The CDR3 spans 11 residues. The CDR3 loop is CASSPNNEQFF. The CDR3 DNA reads as TGCGCCAGCAGCCCTAACAATGAGCAGTTCTTC.

The chain joins TRBV14 to TRBJ1-2; possible D gene TRBD1, 5 bases. Trimming cost V 4 bases and J 4 bases, with 16 bases left between them. The CDR3 is 15 amino acids. Germline lookup yields CDR1 SGHDN and CDR2 FVKESK. The CDR3 protein is CASSPGTEERYGYTF. In DNA form, the CDR3 reads TGTGCCAGCAGCCCTGGGACGGAGGAACGCTATGGCTACACCTTC.

This clone was seen a single time. This chain joins TRBV4-3 and TRBJ1-1; 11 bases are shared with TRBD1. The CDR3 spans 17 residues. Trimming removed 2 bases from V and 4 bases from J; junction bases left unmatched: 9. CDR1 and CDR2 from the germline V gene are LGHNA and YSLEER. CDR3 nucleotides: TGCGCCAGCAGCCAAAGAGCGGTAGGACAGGGGGCCACTGAAGCTTTCTTT. Amino acid sequence: CASSQRAVGQGATEAFF.

The gene calls are TRBV7-3 and TRBJ2-1; the match to TRBD2 covers 9 bases. The germline CDR1 and CDR2 sequences are SGHTA and FQGTGA. V was clipped by 3 bases and J by 0 bases; unmatched bases: 0. This CDR3 contains 15 residues. In DNA form, the CDR3 reads TGTGCCAGCAGCTTTAGCGGGAGCTCCTACAATGAGCAGTTCTTC. Its translation is CASSFSGSSYNEQFF.

The chain carries TRBV21-1 and TRBJ1-5. TRBV21-1 is designated a pseudogene. The CDR3 runs 15 residues. The CDR3 nucleotides are TGTGCCAGCAGCCCTGCCGAGGGAGTTCGGCAGCCCCAGCATTTT. Translation gives CASSPAEGVRQPQHF.

The J gene is TRBJ2-2, the V gene TRBV6-5; 8 positions match TRBD1. The CDR3 spans 15 residues. From germline, CDR1 is MNHEY and CDR2 SVGAGI. V trimming: 5 bases; J trimming: 3 bases; junction bases outside the gene matches: 5. CDR3: CASSLRGPYTGELFF. The CDR3, as DNA: TGTGCCAGCAGTCTCAGGGGGCCCTACACCGGGGAGCTGTTTTTT.

The J gene is TRBJ1-1, the V gene TRBV25-1; no reliable D call. Germline V gene sequence: CDR1 MGHDK, CDR2 SYGVNS. V was cut by 9 bases and J by 0 bases, with 8 bases left in between. The CDR3 is 12 amino acids. In nucleotides, the CDR3 is TGTGCCAGTTCAAGGATGAACACTGAAGCTTTCTTT. Translation: CASSRMNTEAFF.

The chain couples TRBV4-2 to TRBJ2-3, with unresolved D. Germline lookup yields CDR1 LGHNA and CDR2 YNFKEQ. The CDR3 consists of 12 residues. V was shortened by 0 bases and J by 6 bases, with 4 bases between the two germline ends. The CDR3 region has the DNA TGTGCCAGCAGCCAAGAGCTGGATACGCAGTATTTT. Translation gives CASSQELDTQYF.

The J gene is TRBJ2-5, the V gene TRBV7-2; TRBD2 aligns across 9 bases. V lost 5 bases and J lost 4; bases outside the gene matches: 8. The germline V gene encodes CDR1 SGHTA and CDR2 FQGNSA. The CDR3 loop spans 15 amino acids. The CDR3 loop is CASSPSRGRVETQYF. The DNA of the CDR3 is TGTGCCAGCAGCCCAAGCCGCGGGAGGGTAGAGACCCAGTACTTC.

V and J are TRBV7-2 and TRBJ2-1; 8 nucleotides line up with TRBD2. Germline V gives CDR1 SGHTA, CDR2 FQGNSA. Trimming removed 2 bases from V and 14 bases from J; junction bases left unmatched: 8. This CDR3 is 13 amino acids long. CDR3 in amino acids: CASSLKAGDKEFF. Here the CDR3 DNA reads TGTGCCAGCAGCTTAAAAGCGGGAGATAAGGAGTTCTTC.

The chain has TRBV27 and TRBJ2-7; a possible D gene is TRBD2 (5 bases). Germline V lookup: CDR1 MNHEY, CDR2 SMNVEV (reference sequence). Trimming removed 4 bases at V and 1 base at J, with 17 bases between. The CDR3 length is 16 residues. The CDR3 is CASSSRWEKGSYEQYF. The CDR3 bases are TGTGCCAGCAGTTCCCGTTGGGAGAAAGGGTCCTACGAGCAGTACTTC.

The CDR3 coding sequence is TGTGCCTGGAGCCAACTTGCAACTAATGAAAAACTGTTTTTT. It encodes CAWSQLATNEKLFF. J is TRBJ1-4 and V is TRBV30; unclear D gene. From germline, CDR1 is GTSNPN and CDR2 SVGIG (reference sequence). This CDR3 is 14 amino acids long. Trimming pared 3 bases from V and 0 bases from J, leaving 8 bases between.

V is TRBV28 and J is TRBJ1-1; perhaps TRBD1 as D (5 bases). CDR1 and CDR2 from the germline V gene are MDHEN and SYDVKM. The CDR3 length is 13 residues. Deletions cut 6 bases from V and 1 base from J, with 9 bases between. This CDR3 is CASSTGGNTEAFF. CDR3 nucleotides: TGTGCCAGCAGCACGGGGGGGAACACTGAAGCTTTCTTT.

This chain uses TRBV3-1 (or the pseudogene TRBV3-2) with TRBJ2-1; D unclear. The CDR3 runs 13 residues. Deletions cut 3 bases from V and 6 bases from J, with 9 bases between. CDR1 LGHDT and CDR2 YNNKEL come from the germline V gene (reference sequence). CDR3 amino acids: CASSQTGPNEQFF. DNA for the CDR3: TGTGCCAGCAGCCAGACCGGGCCCAATGAGCAGTTCTTC.

V usage is TRBV5-4 and J usage is TRBJ1-2, with D possibly TRBD1 on 5 matching bases. The germline CDR1 and CDR2 sequences are SGHNT and YYREEE (reference sequence). Trimming removed 4 bases from V and 3 bases from J, with 13 bases in between. This CDR3 contains 14 residues. The CDR3 sequence: CASSASQGDYGYTF. CDR3 sequence (DNA): TGTGCCAGCAGCGCTTCGCAGGGAGACTATGGCTACACCTTC.

This chain links TRBV28 with TRBJ2-5; D remains unclear. Germline CDR1 is MDHEN and CDR2 is SYDVKM. The CDR3 totals 15 residues. Trimming took off 5 bases at V and 3 bases at J, with 16 bases between the two ends. The CDR3 loop is CASSPRLAEKETQYF. The CDR3 DNA reads TGTGCCAGCAGTCCCCGGTTAGCTGAGAAAGAGACCCAGTACTTC.

This clone was seen a single time. This sequence joins TRBV6-1 and TRBJ2-3, with D perhaps matching TRBD1 or TRBD2 (5 bases each). CDR3 length: 16 residues. The germline V gene encodes CDR1 MNHNS and CDR2 SASEGT. Trimming removed 3 bases from V and 9 bases from J, with 22 bases in between. The CDR3 loop reads CASSDPRGGYGITQYF. The CDR3 nucleotides are TGTGCCAGCAGTGATCCCCGGGGCGGTTACGGTATCACGCAGTATTTT.

The gene calls are TRBV28 and TRBJ1-4; the match to TRBD1 covers 7 bases. This CDR3 has 13 residues. CDR1 MDHEN and CDR2 SYDVKM come from the germline V gene. Unmatched junction bases numbered 4, after V lost 6 bases and J lost 6 bases. CDR3 protein: CASREGTDEKLFF. CDR3 bases: TGTGCCAGCAGAGAAGGGACAGATGAAAAACTGTTTTTT.

The V and J genes are TRBV7-2 and TRBJ2-3, with TRBD2 matching over 10 bases. CDR3 length: 16 amino acids. Trimming removed 6 bases from V and 0 bases from J; junction bases left unmatched: 6. Germline CDR1 is SGHTA and CDR2 is FQGNSA. The CDR3 spells CASRQTSGASTDTQYF. DNA for the CDR3: TGTGCCAGCAGACAAACTAGCGGGGCTAGCACAGATACGCAGTATTTT.